A selection of T cell receptor beta chains follows, all from one sample in a study of tumor-infiltrating lymphocytes in oesophageal squamous cell carcinoma. MiXCR, run by TCRdb on the PCR reads, gives a single entry per CDR3 protein. Here the sample spans roughly 19,000 distinct CDR3 sequences, about 38% being singletons. The specimen sequenced was normal esophageal tissue next to the tumor. The receptors were sampled from a male donor with esophageal squamous cell carcinoma. CDR3s leave out the opening cysteine and the closing phenylalanine or tryptophan.

>TRBJ2-7|TRBV7-2
ASSLAWGEAYEQY
>TRBJ1-3|TRBV5-4
ASSLRGSGNTIY
>TRBJ2-3|TRBV18
ASSPRLGTDTQY
>TRBJ1-6|TRBV28
ASSLVGANSPLH
>NA|TRBV7-9
ASSLVGEGISDEQY
>TRBJ2-5|TRBV11-3
ASSLEGREQETQY
>TRBJ2-5|TRBV5-8
ASSAGPGTGGQETQY
>TRBJ2-1|TRBV6-1
ASSGTSGRVEQF
>TRBJ1-1|TRBV7-2
ASSAGLRAEAY
>TRBJ2-3|TRBV7-9
ASSYRTSGRDTQY
>TRBJ2-2|TRBV24-1
ATSETGLADNTGELF
>TRBJ1-2|TRBV6-1
ASWWKVGYGYT
>NA|TRBV7-2
ASSSGAYEQY
>TRBJ2-7|TRBV7-8
ASSLGQGLLSYEQY